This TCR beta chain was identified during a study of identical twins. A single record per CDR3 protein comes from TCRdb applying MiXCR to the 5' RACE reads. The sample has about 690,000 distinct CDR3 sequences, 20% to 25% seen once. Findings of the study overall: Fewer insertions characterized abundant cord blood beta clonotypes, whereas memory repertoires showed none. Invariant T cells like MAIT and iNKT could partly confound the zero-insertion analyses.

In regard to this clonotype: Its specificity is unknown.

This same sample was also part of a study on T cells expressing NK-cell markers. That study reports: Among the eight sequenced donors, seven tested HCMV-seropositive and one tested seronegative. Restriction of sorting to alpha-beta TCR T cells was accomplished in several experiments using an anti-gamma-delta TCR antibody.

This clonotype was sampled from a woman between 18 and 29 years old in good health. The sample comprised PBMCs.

As DNA, the CDR3 is TGTGCCAGCAGTTTCTCAGGCGGTTATGGCTACACCTTC. Translation gives CASSFSGGYGYTF. The rearrangement uses TRBV12-3 or TRBV12-4 and TRBJ1-2; D gene ambiguous. V was clipped by 3 bases and J by 5 bases, with 10 bases between them. CDR3 length equals 13 residues.